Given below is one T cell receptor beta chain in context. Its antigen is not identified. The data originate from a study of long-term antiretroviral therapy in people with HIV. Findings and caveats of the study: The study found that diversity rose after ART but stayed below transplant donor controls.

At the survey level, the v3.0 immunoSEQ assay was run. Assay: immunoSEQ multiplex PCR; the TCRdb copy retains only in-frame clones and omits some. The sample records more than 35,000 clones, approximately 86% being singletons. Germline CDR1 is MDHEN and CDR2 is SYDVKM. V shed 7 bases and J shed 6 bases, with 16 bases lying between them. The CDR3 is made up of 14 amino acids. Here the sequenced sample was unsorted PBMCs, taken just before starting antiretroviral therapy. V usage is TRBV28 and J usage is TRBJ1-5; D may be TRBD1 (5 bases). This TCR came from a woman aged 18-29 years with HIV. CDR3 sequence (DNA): TGTGCCAGCACTAGGGACGGCGGACCTCAGCCCCAGCATTTT. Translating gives CASTRDGGPQPQHF.